These 22 T cell receptor beta chains were sequenced from one sample in a study of T-cell reconstitution after alpha-beta-depleted transplantation in children. During its preparation, the TCRbeta library received unique molecular identifiers. TCRdb passed the PCR reads through MiXCR, listing each CDR3 protein once. The table lists 350,000 to 500,000 distinct CDR3 sequences, roughly 44% of them singletons, with 25% to 30% in the top ten. Material: PBMCs, obtained before TCRalphabeta/CD19-depleted stem cell transplant. The receptors here all came from a girl aged 2 to 10 with aplastic anemia, due to receive a stem cell transplant.

The CDR3 region has the DNA TGTGCCAGCAGCGCCGGGTCCCCAGACTACGAGCAGTACTTC. Amino acids: CASSAGSPDYEQYF. This chain joins TRBV5-6 and TRBJ2-7, with D uncertain. Germline loops: CDR1 SGHDT, CDR2 YYEEEE. Deletions cut 4 bases from V and 3 bases from J, with 14 bases between. The CDR3 length is 14 residues.

The genes are TRBV18 and TRBJ1-1; unclear D gene. Germline V CDR1 and CDR2: KGHSH, LQKENI. The CDR3 contains 14 residues. Trimming cost V 3 bases and J 1 base, with 9 bases left between them. The CDR3: CASSPMRGNTEAFF. The DNA of the CDR3 is TGTGCCAGCTCACCCATGAGAGGGAACACTGAAGCTTTCTTT.

This chain joins TRBV11-2 and TRBJ2-1, with 13 nucleotides matching TRBD2. In germline, CDR1 is SGHAT, CDR2 FQNNGV. J gave up 8 bases and V 0 bases, and 4 bases lay outside the gene matches. There are 16 residues in the CDR3. The CDR3 spells CASSLELAGGRHEQFF. The CDR3 region has the DNA TGTGCCAGCAGCTTAGAACTAGCGGGGGGGCGACATGAGCAGTTCTTC.

This clonotype was counted only a few times. The CDR3 is CASSRDRVGLYEQYF. CDR3 DNA sequence: TGTGCCAGCAGCCGCGACAGGGTCGGGCTCTACGAGCAGTACTTC. The rearrangement joins TRBV6-1 to TRBJ2-7, with TRBD1 matching over 7 bases. This CDR3 comprises 15 residues. The V and J ends lost 6 bases and 3 bases, in that order; junction bases with no gene match: 11. Germline-derived CDR1 and CDR2 are MNHNS and SASEGT.

This clonotype was seen at least ten times. The V gene is TRBV27, the J gene TRBJ2-1; 10 bases are a match to TRBD2. CDR3 length: 15 residues. The germline V gene encodes CDR1 MNHEY and CDR2 SMNVEV (reference sequence). The trim removed 3 bases at V and 4 bases at J, leaving 3 bases unmatched. CDR3 protein: CASSFTSGAYNEQFF. CDR3 DNA: TGTGCCAGCAGTTTTACTAGCGGGGCTTACAATGAGCAGTTCTTC.

This clonotype appeared many times. DNA of the CDR3: TGCAGCGTTGACATGTCCTCCAGGGGAACCCAGTACTTC. This translates into CSVDMSSRGTQYF. The genes are TRBV29-1 and TRBJ2-5; perhaps TRBD1 as D (6 bases). The CDR3 length is 13 residues. V lost 3 bases and J 8 bases, leaving 16 bases between the germline ends. The germline V gene has CDR1 SQVTM and CDR2 ANQGSEA.

Remarks on this clonotype: A junction end diverges from the germline sequence, so it may reflect a read error. J is TRBJ2-1 and V is TRBV5-1; TRBD2 agrees at 8 bases. Germline-derived CDR1 and CDR2 are SGHRS and YFSETQ. The CDR3 totals 14 residues. CDR3 nucleotides: TGCGCCAGCAGCTCTAGCGGGTCCTACAATGAGGAGTTCTTC. This codes for CASSSSGSYNEEFF.

This clonotype was observed at least ten times. The rearrangement uses TRBV12-3 or TRBV12-4 and TRBJ1-5; TRBD1 might be the D (5 bases). The CDR3 is 15 residues long. V lost 1 base and J lost 7, with 14 bases in between. The DNA of the CDR3 is TGTGCCAGCAGTTTAGATGCCCCGGGGCTCCAGCCCCAGCATTTT. Protein product: CASSLDAPGLQPQHF.

The rearrangement joins TRBV7-8 to TRBJ2-7, with D perhaps given as TRBD1 or TRBD2 (5 bases each). CDR3 length: 14 amino acids. CDR1 and CDR2 (germline): SGHVS, FQNEAQ. Trimming stripped 4 bases from V and 3 bases from J, with 13 bases between. For the CDR3, the DNA is TGTGCCAGCAGCTCGGGGACGGCCGGCTACGAGCAGTACTTC. It specifies CASSSGTAGYEQYF.

This clonotype was counted at least ten times. The rearrangement joins TRBV12-3 or TRBV12-4 to TRBJ2-1, with D uncertain. Trimming removed 3 bases from V and 5 bases from J, with 8 bases in between. This CDR3 spans 13 amino acids. The CDR3 spells CASSFAWDNEQFF. DNA of the CDR3: TGTGCCAGCAGTTTTGCCTGGGACAATGAGCAGTTCTTC.

The chain uses TRBV21-1 and TRBJ1-5; the DNA was not compared with TRBD1, the D call given in the table. TRBV21-1 is noted as a pseudogene. The CDR3 spans 17 residues. The chain's CDR3 is CASSKVGDPSGNQPQHF. For the CDR3, the DNA is TGTGCCAGCAGCAAAGTAGGGGACCCCAGTGGCAATCAGCCCCAGCATTTT.

The chain carries TRBV20-1 and TRBJ2-7; 7 nucleotides line up with TRBD1. This CDR3 contains 14 residues. After removal of 5 bases from V and 0 bases from J, the junction contained 7 bases not matched to a gene. Looked up from germline, CDR1 is DFQATT and CDR2 is SNEGSKA (reference sequence). The CDR3 region has the DNA TGCAGTGCTGGGGACAGAGTTCCCTCCTACGAGCAGTACTTC. The encoded protein is CSAGDRVPSYEQYF.

In its sample, this clonotype was seen many times. This chain links TRBV7-9 with TRBJ1-4; tentatively, D is TRBD1 (5 bases). Trimming left V 5 bases short and J 4 bases short, with 14 bases between. CDR3 length: 15 residues. CDR1 SEHNR and CDR2 FQNEAQ come from the germline V gene (reference sequence). CDR3 sequence reads: CASSPSGVINEKLFF. CDR3 sequence (DNA): TGTGCCAGCAGCCCATCGGGGGTGATTAATGAAAAACTGTTTTTT.

This clonotype was seen at least ten times. V gene TRBV2 combines with J gene TRBJ2-3; 9 nucleotides agree with TRBD2. With V trimmed by 6 bases and J by 2 bases, 6 bases remained unmatched. The germline gives CDR1 SNHLY, CDR2 FYNNEI. CDR3 length: 15 residues. The CDR3 DNA reads as TGTGCCAGCAGGTTGACTAGCGGCCCCACAGATACGCAGTATTTT. Its translation: CASRLTSGPTDTQYF.

This clonotype was seen many times. The rearrangement uses TRBV28 and TRBJ2-5; no definite D call. The CDR3 has 11 residues. Per germline, CDR1 MDHEN and CDR2 SYDVKM. The germline V and J ends were trimmed by 6 bases and 5 bases, with 7 bases remaining between them. CDR3 nucleotide sequence: TGTGCCAGCAGAGCGAAGGAGACCCAGTACTTC. The encoded protein is CASRAKETQYF.

The rearrangement links TRBV6-1 to TRBJ1-2, with 7 positions matching TRBD1. CDR3 length: 13 amino acids. CDR1 is MNHNS, CDR2 SASEGT, per germline. V trimming: 5 bases; J trimming: 4 bases; junction bases outside the gene matches: 4. The CDR3 here is CASSRQGRYGYTF. The CDR3 coding sequence is TGTGCCAGCAGTAGACAGGGACGCTATGGCTACACCTTC.

The gene calls are TRBV27 and TRBJ2-7, with 14 bases identical to TRBD2. Losses at the gene ends were 5 bases for V and 4 bases for J; bases not matched to a gene: 7. The CDR3 spans 16 residues. Germline V gene data show CDR1 as MNHEY and CDR2 as SMNVEV (reference sequence). The CDR3 loop is CASSQQGLAGVYEQYF. In DNA form, the CDR3 reads TGTGCCAGCAGTCAACAGGGACTAGCGGGGGTATACGAGCAGTACTTC.

There are many counts of this clonotype. The rearrangement links TRBV7-2 to TRBJ2-5, with 10 bases aligning to TRBD2. There are 14 residues in the CDR3. Germline V gene lookup returns CDR1 SGHTA and CDR2 FQGNSA. V dropped 5 bases and J dropped 5; count of bases not matched to a gene: 5. In DNA form, the CDR3 reads TGTGCCAGCAGCCCAGGGACTAGCGCCGAGACCCAGTACTTC. Protein product: CASSPGTSAETQYF.

J is TRBJ2-7 and V is TRBV5-6, with D unclear. The germline CDR1 and CDR2 sequences are SGHDT and YYEEEE. CDR3 size: 15 residues. The ends were cut back, 1 base at V and 2 bases at J, with 13 bases in the middle. DNA for the CDR3: TGTGCCAGCAGCTTGAGGACCAAAGGGACCTACGAGCAGTACTTC. It translates to CASSLRTKGTYEQYF.

The chain has TRBV10-1 and TRBJ1-1; D gene uncertain. The V end was cut by 6 bases, the J end by 1 base, with 12 bases between. Per germline, CDR1 WNHNN and CDR2 SYGVQD (reference sequence). CDR3 length: 14 residues. CDR3 residues: CASRSPKPNTEAFF. CDR3 bases: TGCGCCAGCAGGTCACCGAAACCGAACACTGAAGCTTTCTTT.

The chain uses TRBV5-1 and TRBJ2-7; TRBD2 is a possible D gene (5 bases). Deletions cut 1 base from V and 1 base from J, with 12 bases between. Germline V gene sequence: CDR1 SGHRS, CDR2 YFSETQ. This CDR3 region has 15 residues. The chain's CDR3 is CASSLRLSESYEQYF. The CDR3 DNA follows: TGCGCCAGCAGCTTGCGTCTTAGCGAATCCTACGAGCAGTACTTC. The variable domain in full, completed from reference TRBV5-1 and TRBJ2-7, reads KAGVTQTPRYLIKTRGQQVTLSCSPISGHRSVSWYQQTPGQGLQFLFEYFSETQRNKGNFPGRFSGRQFSNSRSEMNVSTLELGDSALYLCASSLRLSESYEQYFGPGTRLTVT.

This rearrangement joins TRBV28 to TRBJ2-3; D unclear. Between the trimmed V and J ends, which lost 6 bases and 9 bases, there was a span of 16 bases. Germline CDR1 MDHEN, CDR2 SYDVKM. The CDR3 runs to 13 residues. The CDR3 spells CASSPNGWGTQYF. CDR3 bases: TGTGCCAGCAGCCCTAATGGGTGGGGAACGCAGTATTTT.